These T cell receptor beta chains were read from a single sample in a study of read filtering for tumor transcriptome and immune sequencing. TCRdb recomputed calls from the reads with MiXCR, one row per CDR3 protein. The sample comprises 35,000 to 40,000 distinct CDR3 sequences, 12% to 15% of which are singletons, and around 26% rests with the top ten. The sequenced sample was a population of CD138-negative cells sorted from bone marrow. The receptors were gathered from a donor aged 40 or older with multiple myeloma. The CDR3 runs from the conserved cysteine through the conserved F or W.

TRBV19	14	TRBJ2-7	CASSRGDSTYEQYF
TRBV20-1	19	TRBJ2-1	CSARAKLGTSGRAYNEQFF
TRBV2	17	TRBJ2-3	CASSDSHRAGSTDTQYF
TRBV5-5	15	TRBJ2-1	CASSFRDRGNNEQFF
TRBV7-8	13	TRBJ2-1	CASSLGWINEQFF
TRBV28	16	TRBJ2-5	CASSPRGQGAGETQYF
TRBV11-2	15	TRBJ1-3	CASSQRQLSGNTIYF
TRBV9	14	TRBJ2-1	CASGVGLAWNEQFF
TRBV28	17	TRBJ1-2	CASSITGTVGSNYGYTF
TRBV24-1	14	TRBJ2-7	CATTAGTASYEQYF
TRBV7-9	16	TRBJ2-2	CASSSRDYMNTGELFF
TRBV28	17	TRBJ2-1	CASSLDGTSGRAYEQFF
TRBV4-3	15	TRBJ2-1	CASSPRDSSYNEQFF
TRBV4-1	14	TRBJ2-1	CASSQDSTYNEQFF
TRBV12-3/TRBV12-4	15	TRBJ2-1	CASIAGLAGYNEQFF
TRBV27	13	TRBJ1-5	CASTVSSNQPQHF
TRBV27	13	TRBJ1-5	CASSLAAGQPQHF
TRBV7-2	14	TRBJ2-7	CASSFTGLTGEQYF
TRBV7-2	14	TRBJ2-7	CASSLMSGSAEQYF
TRBV7-9	13	TRBJ2-3	CASSLPPGTTQYF
TRBV7-6	14	TRBJ1-3	CAGSPSRRGNTIYF
TRBV19	17	TRBJ2-3	CAGSIKASGSPTDTQYF
TRBV4-1	14	TRBJ2-5	CASSQDWRSETQYF
TRBV19	15	TRBJ2-3	CASTRTGTRSDTQYF
TRBV29-1	13	TRBJ1-1	CSSAGTANTEAFF
TRBV20-1	10	TRBJ1-2	CSARFYGYTF
TRBV12-3/TRBV12-4	15	TRBJ2-7	CASSRQGAGQYEQYF
TRBV6-2/TRBV6-3	16	TRBJ2-3	CASRPGTGRPTDTQYF
TRBV2	15	TRBJ1-5	CASSSGQGAGQPQHF
TRBV20-1	11	TRBJ2-7	CSASGGDEQYF
TRBV21-1	16	TRBJ1-1	CASSKGPPSRGTEAFF
TRBV6-1	15	TRBJ2-6	CASIVQSSGANVLTF
TRBV20-1	13	TRBJ2-7	CSAHGLAAYEQYF
TRBV14	15	TRBJ2-2	CASSRSNTNTGELFF
TRBV20-1	16	TRBJ2-3	CSARSPGQGFADTQYF
TRBV18	13	TRBJ1-3	CASSSDRGNTIYF
TRBV12-3/TRBV12-4	16	TRBJ2-2	CASSPGLAGGDGELFF
TRBV19	15	TRBJ2-1	CASSWNSGSPNEQFF
TRBV20-1	14	TRBJ2-2	CSARASGNTGELFF
TRBV20-1	15	TRBJ2-7	CSASSRVIRSREQYF
TRBV29-1	16	TRBJ2-1	CSVEVGLAGRMGEQFF
TRBV7-6	16	TRBJ2-2	CASNGRTIQGTGELFF
TRBV5-5	16	TRBJ2-1	CASSLFISGLNNEQFF
TRBV7-8	14	TRBJ2-1	CASSLTSADNAQFF
TRBV30	13	TRBJ2-1	CAWSVRLAGEQFF
TRBV7-2	11	TRBJ2-1	CASSCINEQFF
TRBV12-3/TRBV12-4	17	TRBJ2-1	CASSNDYGSGSYNEQFF
TRBV29-1	16	TRBJ2-1	CSVDGSWKSSYNEQFF
TRBV5-1	15	TRBJ2-3	CASSLTERGTDTQYF